The sequence of this T cell receptor beta chain was determined in a study of CD8+ T cells in alopecia areata. Broader study findings: The study found that many expanded lesional clones persisted in scalp and blood during tofacitinib. Across lesional scalp, and particularly alopecia totalis/universalis, clonality surpassed that of normal scalp.

Described treatment: oral pan-JAK inhibitor, 5-10 mg twice daily. Samples from alopecia areata patients were lesional scalp punch biopsies and peripheral blood. Sorting of CD4+ and CD8+ T cells was performed on PBMCs. This clone was counted only a few times. What it recognizes is unknown. Unmatched junction bases numbered 9, after V lost 5 bases and J lost 4 bases. The CDR3 length is 16 residues. Germline CDR1 reads MDHEN; CDR2 reads SYDVKM. RNA was isolated and reverse transcribed to cDNA, the sequencing template. Libraries were prepared by immunoSEQ multiplex PCR; TCRdb keeps only in-frame clonotypes and omits some of them. This sample has about 200,000 clones, with over 45% found just once.

The chain carries TRBV28 and TRBJ2-2; 8 bases match TRBD1. Sequenced material: CD4+ T cells sorted from blood, taken at week 24, from a patient treated with tofacitinib. The clonotype comes from a human donor with alopecia areata. CDR3 region: CASSLNRGSGTGELFF. The CDR3 DNA is TGTGCCAGCAGTCTAAACAGGGGGTCGGGCACCGGGGAGCTGTTTTTT.